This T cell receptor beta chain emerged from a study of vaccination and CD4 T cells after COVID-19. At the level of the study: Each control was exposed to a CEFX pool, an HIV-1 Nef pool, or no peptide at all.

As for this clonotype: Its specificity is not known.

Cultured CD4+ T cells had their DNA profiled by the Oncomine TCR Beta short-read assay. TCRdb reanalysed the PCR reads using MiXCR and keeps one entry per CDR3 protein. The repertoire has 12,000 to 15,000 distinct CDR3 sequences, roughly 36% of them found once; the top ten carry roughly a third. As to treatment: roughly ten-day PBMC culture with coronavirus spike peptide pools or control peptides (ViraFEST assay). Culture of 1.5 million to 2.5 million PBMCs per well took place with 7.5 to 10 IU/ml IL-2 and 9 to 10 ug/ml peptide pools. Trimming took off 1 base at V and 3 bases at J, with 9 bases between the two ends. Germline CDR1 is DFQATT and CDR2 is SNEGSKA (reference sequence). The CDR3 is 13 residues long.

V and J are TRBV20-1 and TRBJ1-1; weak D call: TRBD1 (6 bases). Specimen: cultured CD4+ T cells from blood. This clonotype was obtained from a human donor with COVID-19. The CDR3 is CSARAGADTEAFF. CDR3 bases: TGCAGTGCTAGAGCAGGGGCGGACACTGAAGCTTTCTTT.